A selection of T cell receptor beta chains follows, all from one sample in a study of T cells expressing NK-cell markers. TCRdb reworked the 5' RACE reads into one entry per CDR3 protein, no DNA. The sample data list roughly 350,000 distinct CDR3 sequences. Sequenced: blood T cells: a sorted CD56 or NKG2C T cell subset, CD4+ or CD8+ T cells, or bulk PBMC T cells (not recorded which). The receptors derive from a man aged 18-70 years in good health. Each CDR3 is given with its conserved first and last residue.

J gene | V gene | CDR3 length | CDR3 protein
TRBJ2-3 | TRBV6-4 | 14 | CASSEYSFGDTQYF
TRBJ1-2 | TRBV7-8 | 13 | CASSSRGNYGYTF
TRBJ1-2 | TRBV11-2 | 13 | CASSLGGTRGYTF
TRBJ2-3 | TRBV7-9 | 15 | CASSLMSGKSDTQYF
TRBJ1-1 | TRBV5-1 | 12 | CASSLGGFRAFF
TRBJ2-6 | TRBV6-1 | 16 | CASRFGAGTGANVLTF
TRBJ2-5 | TRBV5-1 | 15 | CASSFSGGHQETQYF
TRBJ2-1 | TRBV11-2 | 18 | CASSRRVAGEIPYNEQFF
TRBJ1-4 | TRBV25-1 | 15 | CASSEYRHSDEKLFF
TRBJ2-7 | TRBV5-1 | 15 | CASSLPTGLSREQYF
TRBJ2-3 | TRBV6-5 | 12 | CASGGFTDTQYF
TRBJ2-2 | TRBV7-6 | 16 | CASSFIQGGNTGELFF
TRBJ2-7 | TRBV20-1 | 19 | CSARDRGRVWTGGRDEQYF
TRBJ2-1 | TRBV11-2 | 18 | CASSLFPVGTGGLNEQFF
TRBJ2-3 | TRBV7-2 | 16 | CASSRLKGGGTDTQYF
TRBJ2-1 | TRBV12-3/TRBV12-4 | 17 | CASMRWDVFSSYNEQFF
TRBJ2-1 | TRBV7-9 | 17 | CASSLIPGQTTYNEQFF
TRBJ1-4 | TRBV6-2/TRBV6-3 | 17 | CASSYSATGGRIEKLFF
TRBJ2-6 | TRBV5-1 | 18 | CASSLGLAGGTGANVLTF
TRBJ2-7 | TRBV29-1 | 12 | CSVLTGGPEQYF
TRBJ1-5 | TRBV19 | 14 | CASSRQVNNQPQHF
TRBJ2-7 | TRBV6-1 | 13 | CASSRGTTYEQYF
TRBJ1-5 | TRBV18 | 14 | CASSPPSRNQPQHF
TRBJ2-7 | TRBV18 | 17 | CASSPGPPAGSRYEQYF
TRBJ2-3 | TRBV2 | 14 | CASSLGQSGYTQYF
TRBJ2-1 | TRBV6-6 | 13 | CASSYQNINEQFF
TRBJ2-1 | TRBV27 | 16 | CASGTSGGTIYNEQFF
TRBJ2-7 | TRBV4-2 | 16 | CASSQARGGISYEQYF
TRBJ2-1 | TRBV14 | 17 | CASSQAETNDGYNEQFF
TRBJ2-3 | TRBV4-1 | 17 | CASSLGASGGAVDTQYF
TRBJ1-5 | TRBV13 | 15 | CASSSGQNSNQPQHF
TRBJ1-6 | TRBV20-1 | 13 | CSASGGGGSPLHF
TRBJ2-7 | TRBV9 | 13 | CASSAGHSYEQYF
TRBJ1-5 | TRBV10-3 | 15 | CAISEFSGEGQPQHF
TRBJ2-1 | TRBV20-1 | 14 | CSARDFQGGFGQFF
TRBJ1-5 | TRBV12-5 | 16 | CASGLAYQASNQPQHF
TRBJ2-7 | TRBV5-6 | 16 | CASSLIVDRENYEQYF
TRBJ2-7 | TRBV5-5 | 14 | CASSAGLAYYEQYF
TRBJ1-1 | TRBV6-1 | 14 | CASGINFMAVEAFF
TRBJ2-3 | TRBV7-6 | 15 | CASSPPGLFTDTQYF
TRBJ1-1 | TRBV5-1 | 15 | CASSPGTNLNTEAFF
TRBJ1-2 | TRBV7-9 | 13 | CASSSRVGHGYTF
TRBJ1-5 | TRBV7-6 | 12 | CASRFSNQPQHF
TRBJ1-3 | TRBV20-1 | 11 | CSAERGNTIYF
TRBJ1-4 | TRBV6-5 | 17 | CASSYSMATGSDEKLFF
TRBJ1-2 | TRBV5-5 | 16 | CASSRQELPSGYGYTF
TRBJ1-1 | TRBV20-1 | 12 | CSGQGAPQEAFF
TRBJ2-3 | TRBV2 | 15 | CASSEKSGMVDTQYF
TRBJ1-1 | TRBV30 | 11 | CAWRRREGAFF
TRBJ2-2 | TRBV6-2/TRBV6-3 | 16 | CASSPHITGDTGELFF
TRBJ2-3 | TRBV5-1 | 15 | CASSSGALQSDTQYF
TRBJ1-2 | TRBV20-1 | 16 | CSARDSTPLGGYGYTF
TRBJ2-7 | TRBV21-1 | 13 | CASSNRDSYEQYF